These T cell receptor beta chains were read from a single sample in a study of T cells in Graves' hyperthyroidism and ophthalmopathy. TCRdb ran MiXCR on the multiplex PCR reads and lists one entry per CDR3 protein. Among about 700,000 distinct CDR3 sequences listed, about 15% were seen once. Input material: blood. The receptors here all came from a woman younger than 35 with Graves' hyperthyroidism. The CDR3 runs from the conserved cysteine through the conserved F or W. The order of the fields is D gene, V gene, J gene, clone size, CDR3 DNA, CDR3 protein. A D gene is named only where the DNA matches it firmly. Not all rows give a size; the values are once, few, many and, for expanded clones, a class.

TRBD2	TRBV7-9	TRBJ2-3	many	TGTGCCAGCAGCCGACCAGCGGGAGCTTCCCTTTCAGATACGCAGTATTTT	CASSRPAGASLSDTQYF
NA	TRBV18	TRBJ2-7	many	TGTGCCAGCTCACCAGCTTGGGTCTACGAGCAGTACTTC	CASSPAWVYEQYF
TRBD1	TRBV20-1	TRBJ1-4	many	TGCAGTGCTCCACGGTCAGGGGGCGAGGGAAAACTGTTTTTT	CSAPRSGGEGKLFF
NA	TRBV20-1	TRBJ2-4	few	TGCAGTGCTGAACCTTTATTCTTCGGTTGGTTGACAAACATTCAGTACTTC	CSAEPLFFGWLTNIQYF
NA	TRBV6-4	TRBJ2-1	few	TGTGCCAGCACCCACAGAAATTACACCTACAATGAGCAGTTCTTC	CASTHRNYTYNEQFF
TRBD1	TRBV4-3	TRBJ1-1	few	TGCGCCAGCAGCCGAGGGACAGGGGGAACTGAAGCTTTCTTT	CASSRGTGGTEAFF
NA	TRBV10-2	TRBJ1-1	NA	TGCGCCACCAACCGGGCGGCCACTGAAGCTTTCTTT	CATNRAATEAFF
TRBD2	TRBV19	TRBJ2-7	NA	TGTGCCAGTAGTATAGGAACTAGCGGGACCCACTCCTACGAGCAGTACTTC	CASSIGTSGTHSYEQYF
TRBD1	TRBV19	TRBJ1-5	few	TGTGCCAGTAGGGACAGGGGAGATGGCAATCAGCCCCAGCATTTT	CASRDRGDGNQPQHF
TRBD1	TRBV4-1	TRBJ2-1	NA	TGCGCCAGCAGCCGGGGACAGGGGGCGGGCAATGAGCAGTTCTTC	CASSRGQGAGNEQFF
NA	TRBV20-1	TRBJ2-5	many	TGCAGTGGAACGGACTGGGAAGAGACCCAGTACTTC	CSGTDWEETQYF
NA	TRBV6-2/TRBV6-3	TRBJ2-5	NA	TGTGCCAGCAGTTCCGACGCAACCCTGGGGGAGACCCAGTACTTC	CASSSDATLGETQYF
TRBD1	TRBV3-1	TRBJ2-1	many	TGTGCCAGCAGCCCCGGGACAGGGAGTTACAATGAGCAGTTCTTC	CASSPGTGSYNEQFF
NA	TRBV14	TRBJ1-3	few	TGTGCCAGCAGCCCCGTCCAGGGGCTTGGAAACACCATATATTTT	CASSPVQGLGNTIYF
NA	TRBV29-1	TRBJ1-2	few	TGCAGCGCGGGGGACATCAAGGGCTACACCTTC	CSAGDIKGYTF
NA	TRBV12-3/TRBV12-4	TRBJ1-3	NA	TGTGCCAGCAGTTCGGGTTGGACGGGAAACACCATATATTTT	CASSSGWTGNTIYF
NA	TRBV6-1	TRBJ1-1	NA	TGTGCCAGCAGGAGGATGGGGGCTTTCTTT	CASRRMGAFF
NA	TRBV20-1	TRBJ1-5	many	TGCAGTGCTAGCGTTCGTTCAGGGGCACCAAATCAGCCCCAGCATTTT	CSASVRSGAPNQPQHF
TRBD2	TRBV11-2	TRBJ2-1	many	TGTGCCAGCAGCTTAGATCTAGTTAGCGGGAGAGTGGGTGAGCAGTTCTTC	CASSLDLVSGRVGEQFF
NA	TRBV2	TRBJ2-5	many	TGTGCCAGCAGTGTTTCAGAGTACCAAGAGACCCAGTACTTC	CASSVSEYQETQYF
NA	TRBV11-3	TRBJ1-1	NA	TGTGCCAGCAGCTTCCCGACAGCTGGGTACACTGAAGCTTTCTTT	CASSFPTAGYTEAFF
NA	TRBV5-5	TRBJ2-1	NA	TGTGCCAGCAGCCCCCAAGTGGACGGTTACAATGAGCAGTTCTTC	CASSPQVDGYNEQFF
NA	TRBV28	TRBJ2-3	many	TGTGCCAGCAGTCCCCAGCTTTGGGGGTCAGATACGCAGTATTTT	CASSPQLWGSDTQYF
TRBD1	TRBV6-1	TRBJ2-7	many	TGTGCCAGCAGACCCCCGGGACAGACCTACGAGCAGTACTTC	CASRPPGQTYEQYF
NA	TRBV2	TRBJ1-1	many	TGTGCCAGCAGCGAAGGGTGGCGGTACACTGAAGCTTTCTTT	CASSEGWRYTEAFF